The T cell receptor beta chain under discussion was sequenced for a study of blood T cells in healthy people across ages. Then a second PCR, running about 6 to 11 cycles, was carried out with a sample-barcoded 5' primer and a J-beta primer mix. TCRdb re-derived calls from the 5' RACE reads in MiXCR, one entry per CDR3 protein. The repertoire has fewer than 900,000 distinct CDR3 sequences, around 48% of them found once; the top ten carry roughly 31%. The germline V gene has CDR1 DFQATT and CDR2 SNEGSKA (reference sequence). With 8 bases clipped from V and 2 bases from J, the junction kept 10 bases outside the gene matches. The CDR3 spans 14 residues. Details on this clonotype: The antigen remains undetermined.

Study observations and caveats: Per-million-T-cell TCR beta diversity fell roughly linearly with age.

The genes are TRBV20-1 and TRBJ1-1, with 8 bases aligning to TRBD1. The sample taken for sequencing was blood. This clonotype was sampled from an older woman in good health. This chain's CDR3 is CSCPFDRGNTEAFF. The CDR3 DNA follows: TGCAGTTGCCCCTTTGACAGGGGTAACACTGAAGCTTTCTTT.